The 5 T cell receptor beta chains below come from one sample, sequenced in a study of siplizumab effects on memory and regulatory T cells. Some clones are missing from TCRdb's copy, which holds only in-frame ones; the method was immunoSEQ multiplex PCR. The top ten clones hold roughly 0.15% of a sample with 100,000 or so clones, 91% of them seen once. Sequencing was carried out using CD4+ T cells sorted from blood. The receptor source for this set is a human donor in good health.

This clone was observed a single time. The chain links TRBV6-5 to TRBJ2-1, with D possibly TRBD1 on 6 matching bases. The CDR3 length is 14 residues. CDR1 is MNHEY, CDR2 SVGAGI, per germline. Between the trimmed V and J ends, which lost 6 bases and 6 bases, there was a span of 15 bases. CDR3 sequence reads: CASSTQGYLNEQFF. The CDR3 DNA reads as TGTGCCAGCAGCACACAGGGTTACCTCAATGAGCAGTTCTTC.

The table lists this clone with a count of one. The CDR3 sequence is CASSQEGDDSYNEQFF. The CDR3 DNA reads TGTGCCAGCAGCCAAGAGGGGGATGACTCCTACAATGAGCAGTTCTTC. The chain links TRBV4-2 to TRBJ2-1; D possibly uses TRBD1 or TRBD2 (5 bases each). The CDR3 is 16 residues long. Trimming left V 0 bases short and J 0 bases short, with 9 bases between. The germline gives CDR1 LGHNA, CDR2 YNFKEQ.

The gene calls are TRBV10-3 and TRBJ2-7, with TRBD2 matching over 7 bases. CDR1 ENHRY and CDR2 SYGVKD come from the germline V gene. The CDR3 is 13 amino acids. After removal of 4 bases from V and 5 bases from J, the junction contained 5 bases not matched to a gene. CDR3 DNA sequence: TGTGCCATCAGTGGTGGGGGGGAACACGAGCAGTACTTC. As protein: CAISGGGEHEQYF.

This clone was found once. The V call is TRBV18, the J call TRBJ2-7, with 8 bases matching TRBD1. Trimming removed 4 bases from V and 5 bases from J; junction bases left unmatched: 19. This CDR3 has 18 amino acids. Germline CDR1 KGHSH, CDR2 LQKENI. CDR3: CASSLFSGGVGSFNEQYF. CDR3 bases: TGTGCCAGCTCACTTTTCTCAGGGGGCGTTGGATCTTTCAACGAGCAGTACTTC.

DNA of the CDR3: TGTGCCAGTACGCGCGGGTCCAGCAATCAGCCCCAGCATTTT. This codes for CASTRGSSNQPQHF. The genes are TRBV19 and TRBJ1-5; D not resolved. Germline V gene lookup returns CDR1 LNHDA and CDR2 SQIVND (reference sequence). V lost 7 bases to trimming and J lost 1 base, with 11 bases between them. CDR3 length: 14 amino acids.